These T cell receptor beta chains were read from a single sample in a study of human T cells and chemical hapten exposure. TCRdb passed the RACE reads through MiXCR, listing each CDR3 protein once. In the table there are 300,000 to 450,000 distinct CDR3 sequences, roughly 5% of which are singletons. The source material was whole blood, sampled in connection with sensitization to the hapten diphenylcyclopropenone (DPC). Receptors originate from a woman in her 50s with alopecia areata. Some clones in this sample may be carry-over from other donors' samples. Both conserved end residues are part of each CDR3. D genes are given only for firm matches. Size values are once, few and many counts, or a class for expanded clones, and some rows have none.

clone_size	j_call	v_call	d_call	cdr3_length	cdr3_nt	cdr3_aa
many	TRBJ1-1	TRBV18	TRBD1	14	TGTGCCAGCTTCACCGGGACAGCAGGCACTGAAGCTTTCTTT	CASFTGTAGTEAFF
many	TRBJ2-1	TRBV29-1	-	15	TGCAGCGTTGATTGGGGCCGGAGGGGGCTGGATGAGCAGTTCTTC	CSVDWGRRGLDEQFF
-	TRBJ2-1	TRBV6-2/TRBV6-3	-	16	TGTGCCAGCGTAGCGCTCCGCGAAGGCTCCTACAATGAGCAGTTCTTC	CASVALREGSYNEQFF
many	TRBJ1-1	TRBV7-3	-	15	TGTGCCAGCAGCCCTTTTCCGGGGCTTAACACTGAAGCTTTCTTT	CASSPFPGLNTEAFF
many	TRBJ2-4	TRBV28	-	16	TGTGCCAGCAGCCCGAATATGGCAGGGGCTAAAAACATTCAGTACTTC	CASSPNMAGAKNIQYF
many	TRBJ2-3	TRBV9	TRBD2	17	TGTGCCAGCAGCCCGGCCGGTGGGCGGGAGCCTTCAGATACGCAGTATTTT	CASSPAGGREPSDTQYF
few	TRBJ2-5	TRBV5-1	-	14	TGCGCCAGCAGCCCCCCCCGGGGTGGCGAGACCCAGTACTTC	CASSPPRGGETQYF
few	TRBJ2-3	TRBV6-2/TRBV6-3	TRBD2	16	TGTGCCAGCAGTCACGGACTAGCGGAGTACACAGATACGCAGTATTTT	CASSHGLAEYTDTQYF
-	TRBJ1-2	TRBV15	-	18	TGTGCCACCAGCAGGACAACGGCGTCGGTCGCAGGCGGCTATGGCTACACCTTC	CATSRTTASVAGGYGYTF
few	TRBJ2-7	TRBV9	-	13	TGTGCCAGCAGCGCGGGGGTCTCCTACGAGCAGTACTTC	CASSAGVSYEQYF
-	TRBJ2-3	TRBV4-1	-	14	TGCGCCAGCAGCCAACAAGCAACAACAGATACGCAGTATTTT	CASSQQATTDTQYF
many	TRBJ2-7	TRBV20-1	-	14	TGCAGTGCTAGAGCGCGGGGTAGCTTCTACGAGCAGTACTTC	CSARARGSFYEQYF
-	TRBJ2-7	TRBV7-8	TRBD2	15	TGTGCCAGCAGCACACTAGCGGGAGTTCCCTACGAGCAGTACTTC	CASSTLAGVPYEQYF
-	TRBJ1-1	TRBV29-1	-	12	TGCAGCGTGAGGGGGAGTGTGACTGAAGCTTTCTTT	CSVRGSVTEAFF
few	TRBJ2-7	TRBV4-1	TRBD1	16	TGCGCCAGCAGCCAAGGGAGGACAGGGGGGTATTACGAGCAGTACTTC	CASSQGRTGGYYEQYF
many	TRBJ2-1	TRBV6-2/TRBV6-3	-	12	TGTGCCAGCGGAGCGAGCTACAATGAGCAGTTCTTC	CASGASYNEQFF
once	TRBJ1-1	TRBV2	-	13	TGTGCCAGCTCCATGGCATGGGTTTTAGGGGCTTTCTTT	CASSMAWVLGAFF
many	TRBJ2-6	TRBV7-9	TRBD1	15	TGTGCCAGCAGCCACAGGGGAACTGGGGCCAACGTCCTGACTTTC	CASSHRGTGANVLTF
many	TRBJ1-1	TRBV7-9	-	12	TGTGCCAGCAGCTTAAGTGACCCTGAAGCTTTCTTT	CASSLSDPEAFF
-	TRBJ2-3	TRBV27	TRBD2	14	TGTGCCAGCACCCCCCAGCGGGACACAGATACGCAGTATTTT	CASTPQRDTDTQYF
-	TRBJ2-3	TRBV10-1	-	15	TGCGCCAGCAGTGCTTTCTTGACAGGCACAGATACGCAGTATTTT	CASSAFLTGTDTQYF
few	TRBJ2-3	TRBV20-1	-	14	TGCAGTGCTAGGGGGACTCAGGGGGTGGATACGCAGTATTTT	CSARGTQGVDTQYF